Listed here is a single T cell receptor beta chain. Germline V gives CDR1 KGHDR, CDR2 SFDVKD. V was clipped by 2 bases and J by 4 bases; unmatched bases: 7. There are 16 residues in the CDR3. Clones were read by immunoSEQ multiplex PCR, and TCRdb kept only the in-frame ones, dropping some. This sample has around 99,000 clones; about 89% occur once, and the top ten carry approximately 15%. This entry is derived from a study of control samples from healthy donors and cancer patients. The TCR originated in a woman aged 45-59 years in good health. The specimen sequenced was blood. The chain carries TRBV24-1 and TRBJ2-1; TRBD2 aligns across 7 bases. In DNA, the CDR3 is TGTGCCACCAGTGATTCTGGTGGGACTACTTACAATGAGCAGTTCTTC. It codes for CATSDSGGTTYNEQFF.